This paragraph reports one T cell receptor (beta chain). This receptor's antigen is unknown. A read error may produce the germline difference seen at one junction end. The record originates from a study of blood T cells in healthy people across ages (dated by TCRdb to 2014 to 2015). Regarding the complete study: Template switching captured roughly one uniquely barcoded TCR beta cDNA molecule per two T cells in model experiments. The donors were divided into four age groups: young (average around 16 years), middle-aged (roughly 42), aged (roughly 60) and long-lived (nearly 85). Donors of different ages were randomly distributed across sequencing lanes to avoid experimental bias. Using the same blood draw, the study looked at two additional independent replicas of 1 million unique cDNA reads for two donors, one aged 18 to 29 and the other aged 80 or older. The study measured age-related changes in TCR beta repertoire diversity using deep sequencing normalized with unique cDNA molecular identifiers.

Donors were approximately 42 systemically healthy Caucasian individuals from Russia aged about 6 to 100 years. Each donor gave roughly 9.5 milliliters of peripheral blood, collected into EDTA-treated Vacutainer tubes. PBMCs were isolated by Ficoll-Paque density-gradient centrifugation, with at least 6 million obtained per sample. Total RNA was extracted from PBMCs with Trizol reagent, with at least 5 micrograms obtained per sample. The percentages of naive CD45RAhigh/CD27high T cells were determined by flow cytometry on a PBMC aliquot from every donor. Findings and caveats that apply to the study as a whole: Observed TCR beta diversity correlated strongly with the percentage of naive T cells measured by flow cytometry. Observed TCR beta diversity per million T cells fell roughly linearly with age, and a significant reduction was already apparent by age about 36. Since profiling was done on bulk unsorted PBMCs, naive and antigen-experienced compartments could not be conclusively compared. Compared with the aged group, more naive CD4+ T cells, fewer expanded clones and increased TCR diversity were shown by the long-lived group, suggesting age selection. Estimates of total diversity based on one million sequenced T cells were regarded as lower bounds and as underestimates. Because donor CMV infection status was unknown, age-related changes in expanded clonotypes were potentially confounded.

Measured from the cysteine to the phenylalanine, the CDR3 is 15 residues long. Only the CDR3 portion is preserved as DNA: 45 bases, with reading frame beginning at the first base. Sequences MNHNY (CDR1) and SVGAGI (CDR2) are obtained from the germline V gene (reference sequence). The protocol used for the library was 5' RACE. The reads were generated on an Illumina HiSeq 2500. A second PCR of 7 to 11 cycles was run with a J-beta primer mix and a sample-barcoded 5' primer. A unique molecular identifier was introduced onto each TCR beta cDNA molecule by a template-switch 5' adaptor carrying 12 random nucleotides. Each sample yielded at least 3 million CDR3-containing paired-end reads. First-strand cDNA synthesis was performed from all RNA using the Mint cDNA synthesis kit, with priming by a TRBC-specific oligonucleotide. All cDNA was treated with uracil-DNA glycosylase and then went through a first 18-cycle PCR with the universal primers M1SS and BC2_uni_R. As for how the authors treated the data: Normalization of each sample was performed by random selection of 1 million high-quality reads, each carrying a distinct molecular identifier. Instead of being binned into consensus sequences, reads that shared molecular identifiers were thrown out. MiTCR, run with a Q25 quality threshold and the strictest error-elimination algorithm, handled CDR3 identification, clonotype clustering and error correction. Lower-bound total TCR beta diversity was estimated with a nonparametric unseen species model using Euler transformation. TCRdb took the public reads, trimmed them with fastp at Q25, ran MiXCR for clone calling and kept in-frame beta chains. One record per CDR3 amino acid sequence lists the most common genes and DNA. These V and J calls derive from TCRdb rather than the authors' analysis. Here the sample has around 1,700,000 distinct CDR3 sequences; roughly 27% occur a single time. In total, the top ten clones hold 7.7% of the sample.

Sequencing used blood. The V and J genes are TRBV6-6 and TRBJ1-4; D gene: possibly TRBD1, on 6 matching bases. The origin of this receptor is a woman in her twenties or thirties in good health. In nucleotides, the sequence is TGTGCCAGCAATTACGAGGGGGGACTGGAGGAAAAACTGTTTTTT. It translates to CASNYEGGLEEKLFF.